The entry below gives a single T cell receptor beta chain sequence along with its context. Its antigen is currently unknown. The data belong to a study of T cell repertoires in cytomegalovirus infection. The wider study: Selected CMV epitopes included recently identified HLA-C-restricted ones as well as well-studied HLA-B-restricted ones. Indicated by public TCR beta signatures were CMV infection and matching HLA type. Study-wide results and limits: HLA-C-restricted CMV-specific TCR beta clonotypes prevailed in the ex vivo response. Cumulative frequency of public TCR beta families picked out carriers of CMV plus the relevant HLA.

Trimming removed 2 bases from V and 1 base from J, with 20 bases in between. The CDR3 runs 18 residues. Germline CDR1 reads SGHTA; CDR2 reads FQGNSA. Via MiXCR, TCRdb re-called the reads, giving one row per CDR3 protein. The table records fewer than 950,000 distinct CDR3 sequences, over 25% of them present only once. V usage is TRBV7-2 and J usage is TRBJ1-2; D remains unclear. This specimen was cultured CD8+ T cells from PBMCs, taken from culture after CMV antigen stimulation. The sequence was obtained from a human donor in good health (CMV status not recorded). Some clones in this sample may be carry-over from other donors' samples. The CDR3 loop reads CASSLSGLGPHNNYGYTF. Written as DNA, the CDR3 is TGTGCCAGCAGCTTATCAGGTCTCGGGCCACATAATAACTATGGCTACACCTTC.